Listed below are T cell receptor beta chains from one sample, sequenced in a study of blood T cell repertoires in COVID-19. Only in-frame clones appear in the TCRdb table, and some are missing; sequencing was by immunoSEQ multiplex PCR. The sample carries 350,000 to 450,000 clones, more than 85% recorded once. The material sequenced was peripheral blood. The source of these receptors is a human donor in a cohort sampled during active COVID-19. Each CDR3 is given with its conserved first and last residue. The D gene is left open where the match is weak. Only part of the rows carry a size: once, few, many, or a class if the clone is expanded.

J: TRBJ1-3; size: .; D: .; V: TRBV5-1; CDR3: CASSLVPTGLSGNTIYF; DNA: TGCGCCAGCAGCTTGGTCCCGACAGGTCTAAGTGGAAACACCATATATTTT
J: TRBJ2-7; size: .; D: TRBD2; V: TRBV3-1/TRBV3-2; CDR3: CASSQRGGLADSYEQYF; DNA: TGTGCCAGCAGCCAAAGGGGCGGACTAGCGGACTCCTACGAGCAGTACTTC
J: TRBJ2-3; size: .; D: .; V: TRBV24-1; CDR3: CATRFRDSDTQYF; DNA: TGTGCCACCAGATTCCGGGACTCAGATACGCAGTATTTT
J: TRBJ2-7; size: .; D: TRBD2; V: TRBV23-1; CDR3: CASSRFGGGEQYF; DNA: TGCGCCAGCAGCCGTTTCGGGGGGGGCGAGCAGTACTTC
J: TRBJ1-3; size: .; D: .; V: TRBV4-2; CDR3: CASSQGRGSGNTIYF; DNA: TGTGCCAGCAGCCAAGGGCGGGGCTCTGGAAACACCATATATTTT
J: TRBJ2-5; size: .; D: .; V: TRBV5-4; CDR3: CASSIQTGEGETQYF; DNA: TGTGCCAGCAGCATACAGACAGGGGAGGGAGAGACCCAGTACTTC
J: TRBJ2-1; size: .; D: .; V: TRBV7-5; CDR3: CARSLCVQTGEGNEQFF; DNA: TGTGCCAGAAGCTTATGCGTCCAAACGGGAGAGGGCAATGAGCAGTTCTTC
J: TRBJ2-1; size: few; D: .; V: TRBV3-1/TRBV3-2; CDR3: CASSQVVIARYNEQFF; DNA: TGTGCCAGCAGCCAAGTGGTAATAGCCCGGTACAATGAGCAGTTCTTC
J: TRBJ2-2; size: .; D: .; V: TRBV24-1; CDR3: CATSDFGGTDTGELFF; DNA: TGTGCCACCAGTGATTTTGGGGGGACGGACACCGGGGAGCTGTTTTTT
J: TRBJ1-4; size: .; D: .; V: TRBV3-1/TRBV3-2; CDR3: CASSRNGEVDEKLFF; DNA: TGTGCCAGCAGCCGTAACGGTGAGGTAGATGAAAAACTGTTTTTT
J: TRBJ2-1; size: .; D: TRBD2; V: TRBV7-2; CDR3: CASSLKSGGSSYNEQFF; DNA: TGTGCCAGCAGCTTGAAGAGCGGGGGGAGCTCCTACAATGAGCAGTTCTTC
J: TRBJ2-7; size: .; D: .; V: TRBV21-1; CDR3: CASSASGRAYEQYF; DNA: TGTGCCAGCAGCGCTAGCGGGAGGGCCTACGAGCAGTACTTC
J: TRBJ2-3; size: .; D: TRBD1; V: TRBV25-1; CDR3: CASSEYRGTGVDTQYF; DNA: TGTGCCAGCAGTGAATATAGGGGGACAGGGGTGGATACGCAGTATTTT
J: TRBJ2-5; size: .; D: TRBD2; V: TRBV5-6; CDR3: CASSLVGTSGGEETQYF; DNA: TGTGCCAGCAGCTTGGTGGGTACTAGCGGGGGGGAAGAGACCCAGTACTTC
J: TRBJ2-3; size: .; D: .; V: TRBV19; CDR3: CASSAGPDTQYF; DNA: TGTGCCAGTAGCGCAGGCCCAGATACGCAGTATTTT
J: TRBJ2-1; size: .; D: .; V: TRBV5-1; CDR3: CASSLEIVQDEQFF; DNA: TGCGCCAGCAGCTTGGAAATAGTCCAGGATGAGCAGTTCTTC
J: TRBJ2-2; size: .; D: .; V: TRBV7-9; CDR3: CASSRGGGELFF; DNA: TGTGCCAGCAGCCGCGGTGGCGGGGAGCTGTTTTTT
J: TRBJ2-2; size: .; D: TRBD2; V: TRBV5-1; CDR3: CASRQPPGTSHNTGELFF; DNA: TGCGCCAGCAGACAACCTCCCGGGACTAGCCATAACACCGGGGAGCTGTTTTTT
J: TRBJ1-4; size: .; D: TRBD1; V: TRBV7-9; CDR3: CASSSRTGKATNEKLFF; DNA: TGTGCCAGCAGCTCCCGGACAGGGAAGGCAACTAATGAAAAACTGTTTTTT
J: TRBJ1-4; size: .; D: TRBD1; V: TRBV12-3/TRBV12-4; CDR3: CASSPQGDEKLFF; DNA: TGTGCCAGCAGCCCACAGGGGGATGAAAAACTGTTTTTT
J: TRBJ2-1; size: .; D: TRBD2; V: TRBV11-3; CDR3: CASSSGPAGDEQFF; DNA: TGTGCCAGCAGCTCTGGGCCAGCGGGGGATGAGCAGTTCTTC
J: TRBJ2-5; size: .; D: .; V: TRBV19; CDR3: CASSTGQETQYF; DNA: TGTGCCAGTAGTACAGGGCAAGAGACCCAGTACTTC
J: TRBJ1-6; size: .; D: TRBD1; V: TRBV28; CDR3: CASATLGGFYNSPLHF; DNA: TGTGCCAGCGCCACCCTAGGGGGCTTCTATAATTCACCCCTCCACTTT
J: TRBJ1-3; size: once; D: TRBD1; V: TRBV6-6; CDR3: CASSLDRGPGNTIYF; DNA: TGTGCCAGCAGTTTAGACAGGGGGCCTGGAAACACCATATATTTT
J: TRBJ2-7; size: .; D: .; V: TRBV19; CDR3: CASTPAAEPYEQYF; DNA: TGTGCCAGTACCCCAGCGGCAGAACCCTACGAGCAGTACTTC
J: TRBJ2-3; size: .; D: .; V: TRBV2; CDR3: CASSATSRADTQYF; DNA: TGTGCCAGCAGTGCCACTTCACGGGCAGATACGCAGTATTTT
J: TRBJ2-3; size: .; D: TRBD2; V: TRBV6-6; CDR3: CASSRLAGAGTDTQYF; DNA: TGTGCCAGCAGTCGACTAGCGGGCGCTGGCACAGATACGCAGTATTTT
J: TRBJ2-7; size: .; D: TRBD2; V: TRBV3-1/TRBV3-2; CDR3: CASSQIAGGDEQYF; DNA: TGTGCCAGCAGCCAAATCGCGGGAGGCGACGAGCAGTACTTC
J: TRBJ1-6; size: .; D: TRBD1; V: TRBV5-1; CDR3: CASSSRTGGENSPLHF; DNA: TGCGCCAGCAGCAGCCGGACAGGGGGGGAGAATTCACCCCTCCACTTT
J: TRBJ1-4; size: .; D: .; V: TRBV2; CDR3: CASNREGREKLFF; DNA: TGTGCCAGCAACAGGGAGGGGAGGGAAAAACTGTTTTTT
J: TRBJ1-6; size: .; D: .; V: TRBV5-1; CDR3: CASSLSGSLNSPLHF; DNA: TGCGCCAGCAGCTTGTCCGGGAGCCTAAATTCACCCCTCCACTTT
J: TRBJ2-1; size: .; D: TRBD1; V: TRBV12-5; CDR3: CASAHPSAGTVSYNEQFF; DNA: TGTGCTAGTGCCCATCCGAGTGCCGGGACAGTCTCCTACAATGAGCAGTTCTTC